The count of the clone carrying this T cell receptor (beta chain) is one. The antigen is not known. Only in-frame clones appear in the TCRdb table, and some are missing; sequencing was by immunoSEQ multiplex PCR. The top ten clones hold 2.6% of a sample with 15,000 or so clones, about 86% of them seen once. This specimen comes from a study of immune evolution from preneoplasia to lung adenocarcinoma. Study-wide points: Top clone share appeared to fall from AAH through AIS, MIA, adenocarcinoma. Clonality was highest in normal lung, lower in later-stage lesions apparently.

V lost 5 bases and J 8 bases, leaving 13 bases between the germline ends. This CDR3 is 13 amino acids long. CDR1 and CDR2 (germline): SGHTA, FQGNSA. Patients had resection in Japan or China between 2014 and 2017. Two lung cancer pathologists independently confirmed each histologic diagnosis. This sequence was found in a person aged 70 to 85 with invasive lung adenocarcinoma. The specimen sequenced was FFPE invasive lung adenocarcinoma tissue. This rearrangement joins TRBV7-2 to TRBJ2-1, with D possibly matching TRBD1 (5 bases). The CDR3, as DNA: TGTGCCAGCAGCCTTCCCCCAGGGTATGAGCAGTTCTTC. This sequence encodes CASSLPPGYEQFF. The full variable domain, with the rest looked up from reference TRBV7-2 and TRBJ2-1, is GAGVSQSPSNKVTEKGKDVELRCDPISGHTALYWYRQSLGQGLEFLIYFQGNSAPDKSGLPSDRFSAERTGGSVSTLTIQRTQQEDSAVYLCASSLPPGYEQFFGPGTRLTVL.